This T cell receptor beta chain was recorded in a study of control samples from healthy donors and cancer patients. Generated by immunoSEQ multiplex PCR, the TCRdb table keeps only in-frame clones and is missing some. Of about 160,000 clones in the sample, roughly 93% were seen once. Germline CDR1 is LNHDA and CDR2 is SQIVND (reference sequence). CDR3 length equals 12 residues. V dropped 1 base and J dropped 5 bases, with 6 bases sitting between them. Sequencing was carried out using blood. V usage is TRBV19 and J usage is TRBJ2-7, with D perhaps matching TRBD1 (5 bases). The sequence came from a man aged 18 to 29 in good health. CDR3: CASSIAGNEQYF. CDR3 nucleotide sequence: TGTGCCAGTAGTATAGCAGGGAACGAGCAGTACTTC. The full variable domain, rest sourced from reference TRBV19 and TRBJ2-7, is DGGITQSPKYLFRKEGQNVTLSCEQNLNHDAMYWYRQDPGQGLRLIYYSQIVNDFQKGDIAEGYSVSREKKESFPLTVTSAQKNPTAFYLCASSIAGNEQYFGPGTRLTVT.